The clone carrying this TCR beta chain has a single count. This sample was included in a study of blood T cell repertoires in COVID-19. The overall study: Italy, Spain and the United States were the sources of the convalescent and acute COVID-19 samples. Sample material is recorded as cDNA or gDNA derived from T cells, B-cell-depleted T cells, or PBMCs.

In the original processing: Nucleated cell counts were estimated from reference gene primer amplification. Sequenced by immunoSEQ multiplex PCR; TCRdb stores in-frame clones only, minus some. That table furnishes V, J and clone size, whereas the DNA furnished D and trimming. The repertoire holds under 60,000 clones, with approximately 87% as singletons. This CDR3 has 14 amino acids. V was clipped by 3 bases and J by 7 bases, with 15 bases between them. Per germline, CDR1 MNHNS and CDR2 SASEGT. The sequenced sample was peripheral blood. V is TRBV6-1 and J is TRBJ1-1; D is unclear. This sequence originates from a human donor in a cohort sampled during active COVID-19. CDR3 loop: CASSDREIRYEAFF. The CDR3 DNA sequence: TGTGCCAGCAGTGATCGGGAAATCCGGTATGAAGCTTTCTTT.